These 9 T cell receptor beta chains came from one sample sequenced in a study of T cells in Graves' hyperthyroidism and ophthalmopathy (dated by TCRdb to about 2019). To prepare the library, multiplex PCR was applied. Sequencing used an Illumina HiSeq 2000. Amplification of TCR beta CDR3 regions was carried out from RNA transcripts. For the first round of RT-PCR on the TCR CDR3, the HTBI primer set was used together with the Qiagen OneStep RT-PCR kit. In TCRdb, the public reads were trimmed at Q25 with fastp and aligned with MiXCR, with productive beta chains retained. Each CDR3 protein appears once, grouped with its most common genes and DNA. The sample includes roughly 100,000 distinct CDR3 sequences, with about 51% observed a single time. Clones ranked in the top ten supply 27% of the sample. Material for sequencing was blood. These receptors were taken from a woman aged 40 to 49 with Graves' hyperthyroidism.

CDR3 nucleotide sequence: TGTGCCATCACCGATAACGAGGCGAACACCGGGGAGCTGTTTTTT. This translates into CAITDNEANTGELFF. The chain recombines TRBV10-3 with TRBJ2-2; D is unresolved. Trimming pared 7 bases from V and 0 bases from J, leaving 12 bases between. CDR3 length equals 15 residues. The V gene's germline CDR1 is ENHRY and CDR2 SYGVKD.

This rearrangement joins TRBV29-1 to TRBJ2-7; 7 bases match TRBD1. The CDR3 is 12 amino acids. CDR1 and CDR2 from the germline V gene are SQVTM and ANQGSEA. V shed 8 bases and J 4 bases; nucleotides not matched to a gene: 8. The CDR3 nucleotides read TGCAGCTTAGGACAGGAACCTTACGAGCAGTACTTC. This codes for CSLGQEPYEQYF.

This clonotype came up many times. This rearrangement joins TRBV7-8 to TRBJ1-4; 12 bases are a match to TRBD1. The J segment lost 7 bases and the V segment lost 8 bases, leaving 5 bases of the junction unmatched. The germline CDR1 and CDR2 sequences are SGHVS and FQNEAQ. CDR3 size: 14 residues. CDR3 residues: CASGTGGAREKLFF. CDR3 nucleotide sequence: TGTGCCAGCGGGACAGGGGGCGCGCGTGAAAAACTGTTTTTT.

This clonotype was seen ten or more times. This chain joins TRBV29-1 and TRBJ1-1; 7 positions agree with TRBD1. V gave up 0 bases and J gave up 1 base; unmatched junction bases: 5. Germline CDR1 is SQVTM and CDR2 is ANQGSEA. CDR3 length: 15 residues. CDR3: CSVEDRGTANTEAFF. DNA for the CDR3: TGCAGCGTTGAAGATCGGGGGACAGCGAACACTGAAGCTTTCTTT.

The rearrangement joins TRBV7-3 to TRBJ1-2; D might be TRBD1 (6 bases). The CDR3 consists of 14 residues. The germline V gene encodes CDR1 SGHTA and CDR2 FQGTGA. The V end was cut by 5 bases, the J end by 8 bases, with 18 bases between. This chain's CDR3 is CASSLGTGTRGYTF. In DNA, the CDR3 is TGTGCCAGCAGCCTCGGTACAGGGACCAGAGGCTACACCTTC. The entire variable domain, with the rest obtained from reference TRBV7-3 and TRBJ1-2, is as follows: GAGVSQTPSNKVTEKGKYVELRCDPISGHTALYWYRQSLGQGPEFLIYFQGTGAADDSGLPNDRFFAVRPEGSVSTLKIQRTERGDSAVYLCASSLGTGTRGYTFGSGTRLTVV.

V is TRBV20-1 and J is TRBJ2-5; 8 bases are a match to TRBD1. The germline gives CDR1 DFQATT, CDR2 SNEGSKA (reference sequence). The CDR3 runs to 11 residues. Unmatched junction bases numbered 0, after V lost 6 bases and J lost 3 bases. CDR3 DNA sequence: TGCAGTGCGGACAGGGAAGAGACCCAGTACTTC. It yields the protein CSADREETQYF.

The CDR3 is CASQKVTQPGANVLTF. CDR3 bases: TGTGCCTCCCAAAAGGTCACACAACCTGGGGCCAACGTCCTGACTTTC. The genes are TRBV5-8 and TRBJ2-6, with unresolved D. Per the germline V gene, CDR1 is SGHTS and CDR2 is YDEGEE. Trimming took 10 bases from V and 2 from J, leaving 19 bases between them. This CDR3 has 16 residues. The complete variable domain, with remaining parts taken from reference TRBV5-8 and TRBJ2-6, reads EAGVTQSPTHLIKTRGQQATLRCSPISGHTSVYWYQQALGLGLQFLLWYDEGEERNRGNFPPRFSGRQFPNYSSELNVNALELEDSALYLCASQKVTQPGANVLTFGAGSRLTVL.

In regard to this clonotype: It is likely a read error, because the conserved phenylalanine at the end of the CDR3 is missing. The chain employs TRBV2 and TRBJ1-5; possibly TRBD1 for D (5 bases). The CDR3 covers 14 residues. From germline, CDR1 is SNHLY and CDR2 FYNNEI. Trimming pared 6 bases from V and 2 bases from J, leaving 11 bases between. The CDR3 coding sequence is TGTGCCAGCAGCGACAGTGCGGGCAATCAGCCCCAGCATTCT. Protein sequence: CASSDSAGNQPQHS.

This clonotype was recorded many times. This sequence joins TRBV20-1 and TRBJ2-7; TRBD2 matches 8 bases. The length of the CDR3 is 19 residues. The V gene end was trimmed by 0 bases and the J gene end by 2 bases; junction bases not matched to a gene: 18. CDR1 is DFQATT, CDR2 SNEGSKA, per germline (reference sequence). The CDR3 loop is CSARDRYSGIRFGTYEQYF. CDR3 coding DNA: TGCAGTGCTAGAGATCGGTATAGCGGGATAAGGTTTGGAACCTACGAGCAGTACTTC.